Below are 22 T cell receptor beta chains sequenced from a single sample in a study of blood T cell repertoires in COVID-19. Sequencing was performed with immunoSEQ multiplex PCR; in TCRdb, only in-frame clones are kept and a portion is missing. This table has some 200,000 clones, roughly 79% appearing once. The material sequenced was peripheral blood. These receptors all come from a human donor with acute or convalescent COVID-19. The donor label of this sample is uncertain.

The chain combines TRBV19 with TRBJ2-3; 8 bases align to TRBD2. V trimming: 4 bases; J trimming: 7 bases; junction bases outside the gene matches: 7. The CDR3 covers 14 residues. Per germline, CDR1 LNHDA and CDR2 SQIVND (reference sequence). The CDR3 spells CASSSSGVGNTQYF. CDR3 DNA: TGTGCCAGTAGTAGTAGCGGGGTCGGGAATACGCAGTATTTT.

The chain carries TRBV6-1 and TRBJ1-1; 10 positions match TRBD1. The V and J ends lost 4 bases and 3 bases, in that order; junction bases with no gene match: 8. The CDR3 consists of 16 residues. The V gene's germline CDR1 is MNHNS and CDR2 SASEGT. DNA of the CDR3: TGTGCCAGCAGTGCGGGACAGGGGCCTGGGGACACTGAAGCTTTCTTT. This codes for CASSAGQGPGDTEAFF.

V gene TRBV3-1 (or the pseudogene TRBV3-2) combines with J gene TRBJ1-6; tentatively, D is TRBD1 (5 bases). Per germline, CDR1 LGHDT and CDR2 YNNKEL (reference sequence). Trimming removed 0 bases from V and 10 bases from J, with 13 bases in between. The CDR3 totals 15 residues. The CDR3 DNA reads TGTGCCAGCAGCCAAGATGGCAGGGTGGGCTCACCCCTCCACTTT. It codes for CASSQDGRVGSPLHF.

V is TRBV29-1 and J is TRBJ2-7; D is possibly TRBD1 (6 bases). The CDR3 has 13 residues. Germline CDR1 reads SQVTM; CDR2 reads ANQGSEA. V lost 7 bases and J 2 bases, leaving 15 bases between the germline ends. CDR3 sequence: CSASAGAAYEQYF. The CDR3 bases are TGCAGCGCCTCCGCAGGGGCGGCCTACGAGCAGTACTTC.

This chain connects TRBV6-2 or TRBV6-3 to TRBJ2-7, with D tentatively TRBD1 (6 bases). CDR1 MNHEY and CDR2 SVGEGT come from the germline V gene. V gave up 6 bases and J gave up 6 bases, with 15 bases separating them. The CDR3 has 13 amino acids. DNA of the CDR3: TGTGCCAGCAGCCCAACTGGGACACGCGAGCAGTACTTC. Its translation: CASSPTGTREQYF.

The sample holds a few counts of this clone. The CDR3, as DNA: TGTGCCAGTGGGGGCGCAGGGGCCGGGACTGAAGCTTTCTTT. As protein: CASGGAGAGTEAFF. J is TRBJ1-1 and V is TRBV28; perhaps TRBD1 as D (6 bases). Deletions cut 9 bases from V and 5 bases from J, with 19 bases between. The CDR3 is 14 residues long. The germline gives CDR1 MDHEN, CDR2 SYDVKM.

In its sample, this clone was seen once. Here the CDR3 reads CASSRGGNYNEQFF. The CDR3 nucleotides are TGTGCCAGCAGTCGGGGGGGAAATTACAATGAGCAGTTCTTC. The chain has TRBV6-5 and TRBJ2-1; 8 bases are shared with TRBD2. J lost 4 bases, V lost 5 bases, and 4 bases had no gene match. Germline values: CDR1 MNHEY, CDR2 SVGAGI. The CDR3 is 14 residues long.

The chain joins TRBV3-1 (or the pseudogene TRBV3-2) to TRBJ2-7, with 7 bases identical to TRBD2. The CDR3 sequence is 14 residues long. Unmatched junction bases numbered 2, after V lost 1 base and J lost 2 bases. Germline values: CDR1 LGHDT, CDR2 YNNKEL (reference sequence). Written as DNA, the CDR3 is TGTGCCAGCAGCCAAGGAGCGGGGACCTACGAGCAGTACTTC. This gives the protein CASSQGAGTYEQYF.

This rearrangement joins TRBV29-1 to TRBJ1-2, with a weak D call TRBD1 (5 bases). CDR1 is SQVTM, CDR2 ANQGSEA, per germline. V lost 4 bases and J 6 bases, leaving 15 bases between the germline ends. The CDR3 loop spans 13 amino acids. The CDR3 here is CSVASQGNHGYTF. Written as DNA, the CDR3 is TGCAGCGTTGCCTCTCAGGGAAATCATGGCTACACCTTC.

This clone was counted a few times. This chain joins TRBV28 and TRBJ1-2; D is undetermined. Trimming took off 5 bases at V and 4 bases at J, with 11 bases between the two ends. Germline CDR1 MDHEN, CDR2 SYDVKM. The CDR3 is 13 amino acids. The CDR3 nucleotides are TGTGCCAGCAGTACCCGCGAGGCCTATGGCTACACCTTC. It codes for CASSTREAYGYTF.

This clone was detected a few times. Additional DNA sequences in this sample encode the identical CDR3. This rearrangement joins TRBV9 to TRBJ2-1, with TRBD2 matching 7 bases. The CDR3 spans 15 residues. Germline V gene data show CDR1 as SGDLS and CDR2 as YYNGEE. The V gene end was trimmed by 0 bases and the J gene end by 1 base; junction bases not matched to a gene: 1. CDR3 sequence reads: CASSVEGGSYNEQFF. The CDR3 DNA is TGTGCCAGCAGCGTAGAGGGAGGGTCCTACAATGAGCAGTTCTTC. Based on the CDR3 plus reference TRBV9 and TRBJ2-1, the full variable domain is DSGVTQTPKHLITATGQRVTLRCSPRSGDLSVYWYQQSLDQGLQFLIQYYNGEERAKGNILERFSAQQFPDLHSELNLSSLELGDSALYFCASSVEGGSYNEQFFGPGTRLTVL.

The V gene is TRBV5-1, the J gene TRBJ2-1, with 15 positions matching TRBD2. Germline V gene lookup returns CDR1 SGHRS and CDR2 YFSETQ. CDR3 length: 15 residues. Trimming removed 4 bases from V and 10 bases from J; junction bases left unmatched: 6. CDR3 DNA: TGCGCCAGCAGCCCGGGACTAGCGGGAGGTAGGGAGCAGTTCTTC. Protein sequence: CASSPGLAGGREQFF.

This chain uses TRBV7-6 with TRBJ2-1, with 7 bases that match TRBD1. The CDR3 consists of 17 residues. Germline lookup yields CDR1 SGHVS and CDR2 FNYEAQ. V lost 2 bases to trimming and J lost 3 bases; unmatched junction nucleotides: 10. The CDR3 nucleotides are TGTGCCAGCAGCTTAAGAAACGCCGGGACAGACTACAATGAGCAGTTCTTC. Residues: CASSLRNAGTDYNEQFF.

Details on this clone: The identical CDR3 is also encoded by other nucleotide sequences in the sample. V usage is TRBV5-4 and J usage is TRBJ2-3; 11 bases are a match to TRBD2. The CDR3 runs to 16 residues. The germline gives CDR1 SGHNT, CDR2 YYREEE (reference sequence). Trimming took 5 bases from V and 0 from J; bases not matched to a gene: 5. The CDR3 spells CASSYGTSGSTDTQYF. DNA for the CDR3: TGTGCCAGCAGTTACGGGACTAGCGGTAGCACAGATACGCAGTATTTT.

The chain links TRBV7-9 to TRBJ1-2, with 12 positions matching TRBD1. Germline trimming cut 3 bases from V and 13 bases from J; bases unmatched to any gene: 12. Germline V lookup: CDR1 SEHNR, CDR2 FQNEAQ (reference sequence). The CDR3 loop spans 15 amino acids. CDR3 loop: CASSFPPGTGGKSTF. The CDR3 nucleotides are TGTGCCAGCAGCTTCCCCCCAGGGACAGGGGGCAAAAGCACCTTC.

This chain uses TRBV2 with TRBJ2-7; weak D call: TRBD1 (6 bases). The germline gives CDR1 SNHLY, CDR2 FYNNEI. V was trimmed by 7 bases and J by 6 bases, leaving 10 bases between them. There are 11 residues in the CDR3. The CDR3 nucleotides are TGTGCCAGCACAGGGGACACCGAGCAGTACTTC. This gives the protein CASTGDTEQYF.

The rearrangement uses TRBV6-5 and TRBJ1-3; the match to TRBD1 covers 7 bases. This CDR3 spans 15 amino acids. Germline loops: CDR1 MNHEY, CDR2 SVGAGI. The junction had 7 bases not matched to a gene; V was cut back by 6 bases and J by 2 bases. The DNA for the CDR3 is TGTGCCAGCAGGCCCCCCGGGACAGCTGGAAACACCATATATTTT. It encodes CASRPPGTAGNTIYF.

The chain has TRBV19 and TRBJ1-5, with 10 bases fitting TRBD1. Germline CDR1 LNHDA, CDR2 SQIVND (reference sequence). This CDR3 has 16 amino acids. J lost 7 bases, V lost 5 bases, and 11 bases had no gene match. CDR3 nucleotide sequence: TGTGCCAGTAGTTTCGTATACCGGGACAGGGGACAGCCCCAGCATTTT. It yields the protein CASSFVYRDRGQPQHF.

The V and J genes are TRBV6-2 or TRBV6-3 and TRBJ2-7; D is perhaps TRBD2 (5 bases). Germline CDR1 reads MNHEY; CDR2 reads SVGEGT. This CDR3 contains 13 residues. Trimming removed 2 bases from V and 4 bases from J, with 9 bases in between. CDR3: CASSYRAGYEQYF. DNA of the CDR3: TGTGCCAGCAGTTACCGGGCGGGTTACGAGCAGTACTTC.

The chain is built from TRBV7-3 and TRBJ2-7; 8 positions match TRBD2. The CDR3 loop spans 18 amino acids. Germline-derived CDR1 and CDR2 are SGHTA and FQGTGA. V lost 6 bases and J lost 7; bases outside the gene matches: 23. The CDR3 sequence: CASSAVPSGFTTQGEQYF. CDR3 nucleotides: TGTGCCAGCAGTGCGGTGCCTAGCGGGTTCACTACGCAAGGGGAGCAGTACTTC.

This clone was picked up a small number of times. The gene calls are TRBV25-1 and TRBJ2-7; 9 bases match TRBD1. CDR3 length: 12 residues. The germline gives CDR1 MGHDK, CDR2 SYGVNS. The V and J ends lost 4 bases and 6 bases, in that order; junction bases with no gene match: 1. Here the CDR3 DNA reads TGTGCCAGCAGTGCGACAGGGGGCGAGCAGTACTTC. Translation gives CASSATGGEQYF.

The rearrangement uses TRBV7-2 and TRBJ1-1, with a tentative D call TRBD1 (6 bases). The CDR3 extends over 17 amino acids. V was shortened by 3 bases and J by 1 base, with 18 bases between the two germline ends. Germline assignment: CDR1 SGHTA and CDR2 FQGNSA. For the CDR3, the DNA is TGTGCCAGCAGCTTCTCCGGGACACTTAAGGGGAACACTGAAGCTTTCTTT. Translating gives CASSFSGTLKGNTEAFF.